What follows are 18 T cell receptor beta chains derived from one specimen sequenced in a study of shared clonotypes between healthy human individuals. Method: immunoSEQ multiplex PCR; TCRdb's copy keeps in-frame clones and lacks some. The sample yields 950,000 to 1,100,000 clones, 75% to 80% seen once. Source material: memory CD4+ T cells from PBMCs. Sample subset: CD45RA-negative fraction. These receptors came from a man aged 18 to 30 in good health. Some clones in this sample may be carry-over from other donors' samples.

The chain joins TRBV30 to TRBJ1-2; D unresolved. CDR1 and CDR2 from the germline V gene are GTSNPN and SVGIG (reference sequence). The CDR3 extends over 12 amino acids. Trimming took off 4 bases at V and 5 bases at J, with 11 bases between the two ends. The DNA for the CDR3 is TGTGCCTGGACTACCGATAGTTATGGCTACACCTTC. Translating gives CAWTTDSYGYTF.

Regarding this clone: This may arise from a read error, as a much more abundant clone is one base away. The chain is built from TRBV7-2 and TRBJ2-3; tentatively, D is TRBD1 or TRBD2 (5 bases each). This CDR3 has 15 amino acids. The V and J ends lost 5 bases and 8 bases respectively, with 20 bases between them. Germline-derived CDR1 and CDR2 are SGHTA and FQGNSA. CDR3 nucleotide sequence: TGTGCCAGCAGCCCAGCACGGGGCCCCCAGGGTACGCAGTATTTT. As protein: CASSPARGPQGTQYF.

The V gene is TRBV5-1, the J gene TRBJ2-1; weak D call: TRBD1 (6 bases). The V end lost 2 bases, the J end lost 8 bases, and 11 bases lay between the germline ends. CDR1 is SGHRS and CDR2 is YFSETQ in the germline V gene. The CDR3 runs to 13 residues. CDR3 bases: TGCGCCAGCAGCTTACAGGGTGGCCATGAGCAGTTCTTC. The encoded protein is CASSLQGGHEQFF.

V and J are TRBV7-3 and TRBJ2-1; the D gene is possibly TRBD1 (6 bases). The V gene lost 1 base and the J gene lost 12 bases, with 16 bases spanning the gap. Looked up from germline, CDR1 is SGHTA and CDR2 is FQGTGA. The CDR3 loop spans 14 amino acids. CDR3 DNA: TGTGCCAGCAGCTTAAGCAGTGGTCGAGGGGGGCAGTTCTTC. Its protein is CASSLSSGRGGQFF. The entire variable domain, with the rest obtained from reference TRBV7-3 and TRBJ2-1, is as follows: GAGVSQTPSNKVTEKGKYVELRCDPISGHTALYWYRQSLGQGPEFLIYFQGTGAADDSGLPNDRFFAVRPEGSVSTLKIQRTERGDSAVYLCASSLSSGRGGQFFGPGTRLTVL.

The chain joins TRBV6-6 to TRBJ2-7; TRBD2 is a possible D gene (5 bases). This CDR3 has 15 residues. Germline CDR1 reads MNHNY; CDR2 reads SVGAGI (reference sequence). Trimming took 5 bases from V and 3 from J, leaving 17 bases between them. This CDR3 is CASSDDSGKVYEQYF. The CDR3 DNA sequence: TGTGCCAGCAGTGACGACTCGGGAAAGGTCTACGAGCAGTACTTC.

The rearrangement uses TRBV18 and TRBJ1-2; D uncertain. Germline CDR1 and CDR2: KGHSH and LQKENI. Trimming shortened V by 3 bases and J by 2 bases, and 10 bases separated the two germline ends. There are 14 residues in the CDR3. The chain's CDR3 is CASSPGPINYGYTF. CDR3 DNA: TGTGCCAGCTCACCCGGGCCGATAAACTATGGCTACACCTTC.

The chain carries TRBV28 and TRBJ1-5; no reliable D call. CDR3 length: 14 residues. Germline CDR1 MDHEN, CDR2 SYDVKM. V was shortened by 5 bases and J by 6 bases, with 14 bases between the two germline ends. CDR3 region: CASSPWMEGQPQHF. In DNA form, the CDR3 reads TGTGCCAGCAGTCCCTGGATGGAGGGTCAGCCCCAGCATTTT.

CDR3 protein: CASSPGLAGDGREQYF. In nucleotides, the CDR3 is TGTGCCAGCAGCCCGGGACTAGCGGGAGACGGTAGGGAGCAGTACTTC. This chain links TRBV9 with TRBJ2-7, with TRBD2 matching 14 bases. After removal of 4 bases from V and 7 bases from J, the junction contained 10 bases not matched to a gene. This CDR3 is 16 amino acids long. Germline assignment: CDR1 SGDLS and CDR2 YYNGEE.

This chain connects TRBV6-6 to TRBJ2-7; D is perhaps TRBD1 (5 bases). The V end lost 6 bases, the J end lost 5 bases, and 11 bases lay between the germline ends. Germline CDR1 reads MNHNY; CDR2 reads SVGAGI (reference sequence). The CDR3 loop spans 12 amino acids. As DNA, the CDR3 is TGTGCCAGCAGCCCTAGGGGCCACGAGCAGTACTTC. This translates into CASSPRGHEQYF.

Regarding this clone: The sample carries other DNA sequences with the same CDR3. This chain connects TRBV5-1 to TRBJ2-1; 8 nucleotides line up with TRBD2. CDR1 SGHRS and CDR2 YFSETQ come from the germline V gene. The CDR3 totals 15 residues. Trimming removed 0 bases from V and 7 bases from J; junction bases left unmatched: 6. CDR3 in amino acids: CASSLVAGGWNEQFF. As DNA, the CDR3 is TGCGCCAGCAGCTTGGTTGCGGGAGGCTGGAATGAGCAGTTCTTC.

This clone was detected once. This chain connects TRBV18 to TRBJ1-1; D gene unclear. Per the germline V gene, CDR1 is KGHSH and CDR2 is LQKENI. The CDR3 sequence is 12 residues long. Trimming left V 3 bases short and J 11 bases short, with 13 bases between. CDR3 DNA: TGTGCCAGCTCACCGATGGGGTTGGGGGCTTTCTTT. It is translated as CASSPMGLGAFF. Combining the CDR3 with reference TRBV18 and TRBJ1-1 gives the whole variable domain NAGVMQNPRHLVRRRGQEARLRCSPMKGHSHVYWYRQLPEEGLKFMVYLQKENIIDESGMPKERFSAEFPKEGPSILRIQQVVRGDSAAYFCASSPMGLGAFFGQGTRLTVV.

The chain uses TRBV7-3 and TRBJ2-3; no clear D gene. V was pared by 0 bases and J by 2 bases, with 9 bases between. Germline values: CDR1 SGHTA, CDR2 FQGTGA. The CDR3 runs 15 residues. The CDR3 loop is CASSLTGYFTDTQYF. CDR3 bases: TGTGCCAGCAGCTTAACAGGCTATTTCACAGATACGCAGTATTTT. The whole variable domain, filled in from reference TRBV7-3 and TRBJ2-3, reads GAGVSQTPSNKVTEKGKYVELRCDPISGHTALYWYRQSLGQGPEFLIYFQGTGAADDSGLPNDRFFAVRPEGSVSTLKIQRTERGDSAVYLCASSLTGYFTDTQYFGPGTRLTVL.

J is TRBJ2-5 and V is TRBV5-1; TRBD2 agrees at 9 bases. Losses at the gene ends were 0 bases for V and 2 bases for J; bases not matched to a gene: 8. CDR3 length: 17 residues. Germline CDR1 reads SGHRS; CDR2 reads YFSETQ. The CDR3 bases are TGCGCCAGCAGCTTGGTGACTAGCGGAGACCTACAAGAGACCCAGTACTTC. Residues: CASSLVTSGDLQETQYF.

The genes are TRBV5-1 and TRBJ1-1, with D possibly TRBD1 on 6 matching bases. Germline V gene lookup returns CDR1 SGHRS and CDR2 YFSETQ. The CDR3 loop spans 17 amino acids. V was pared by 2 bases and J by 6 bases, with 23 bases between. The CDR3 here is CASSFSPRGARVAEAFF. The CDR3 nucleotides read TGCGCCAGCAGCTTTTCGCCTCGGGGGGCGCGCGTCGCTGAAGCTTTCTTT.

This chain uses TRBV7-2 with TRBJ2-7; TRBD1 agrees at 8 bases. Germline V gives CDR1 SGHTA, CDR2 FQGNSA. Germline trimming cut 5 bases from V and 6 bases from J; bases unmatched to any gene: 9. The CDR3 covers 14 residues. CDR3 sequence (DNA): TGTGCCAGCAGCATACGACAGGGGTCTTCCGAGCAGTACTTC. Its translation: CASSIRQGSSEQYF.

J is TRBJ1-6 and V is TRBV28; perhaps TRBD1 as D (6 bases). Trimming took 8 bases from V and 7 from J, leaving 12 bases between them. The germline V gene encodes CDR1 MDHEN and CDR2 SYDVKM. The CDR3 is made up of 13 amino acids. CDR3 coding DNA: TGTGCCAGCGGGTCCAGGGGAAATTCACCCCTCCACTTT. Its protein is CASGSRGNSPLHF.

The rearrangement joins TRBV28 to TRBJ2-1, with a tentative D call TRBD1 (5 bases). V was shortened by 8 bases and J by 5 bases, with 16 bases between the two germline ends. This CDR3 is built from 14 residues. Looked up from germline, CDR1 is MDHEN and CDR2 is SYDVKM. The CDR3 DNA follows: TGTGCCAGCTCCAGGGCCAAATGGGACAATGAGCAGTTCTTC. It yields the protein CASSRAKWDNEQFF.

This chain uses TRBV7-8 with TRBJ1-2, with D unclear. The length of the CDR3 is 15 residues. V lost 4 bases, J lost 3 bases, and 15 bases lay in between. In germline, CDR1 is SGHVS, CDR2 FQNEAQ. The CDR3: CASSYRPGSHYGYTF. CDR3 nucleotide sequence: TGTGCCAGCAGCTATCGGCCCGGAAGCCACTATGGCTACACCTTC. Filled out from reference TRBV7-8 and TRBJ1-2, the complete variable domain reads GAGVSQSPRYKVAKRGQDVALRCDPISGHVSLFWYQQALGQGPEFLTYFQNEAQLDKSGLPSDRFFAERPEGSVSTLKIQRTQQEDSAVYLCASSYRPGSHYGYTFGSGTRLTVV.